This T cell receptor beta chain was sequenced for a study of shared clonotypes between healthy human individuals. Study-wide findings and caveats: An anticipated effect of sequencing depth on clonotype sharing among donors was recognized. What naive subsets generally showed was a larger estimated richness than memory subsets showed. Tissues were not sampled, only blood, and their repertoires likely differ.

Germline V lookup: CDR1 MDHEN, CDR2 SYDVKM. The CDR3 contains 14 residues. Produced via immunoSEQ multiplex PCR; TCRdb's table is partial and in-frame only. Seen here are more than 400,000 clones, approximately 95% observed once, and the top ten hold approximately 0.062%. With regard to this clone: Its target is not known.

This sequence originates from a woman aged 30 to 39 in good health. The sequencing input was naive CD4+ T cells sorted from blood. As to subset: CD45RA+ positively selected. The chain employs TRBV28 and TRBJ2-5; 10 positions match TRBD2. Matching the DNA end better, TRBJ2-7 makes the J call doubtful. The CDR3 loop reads CASKTSGPPYEQYF. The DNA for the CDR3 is TGTGCCAGCAAGACTAGCGGGCCGCCCTACGAGCAGTACTTC.